This T cell receptor (beta chain) came from a study of shared clonotypes between healthy human individuals. CD45RO-negative, CCR7-selected cells formed the naive CD8 fraction, which excluded terminally differentiated effector memory CD45RA+ cells. Recent vaccinations or acute infections were absent in the healthy HIV-negative adult donors. The ends lost 5 bases at V and 8 bases at J; junction bases unmatched: 11. Germline CDR1 is SNHLY and CDR2 is FYNNEI. The CDR3 sequence is 16 residues long. On sorted subsets, replicate PCRs used 200 to 250 ng DNA, or 30,000 or so T cell genomes. Using immunoSEQ multiplex PCR, the repertoire was profiled, and TCRdb retains in-frame clones only, with some absent. The data hold about 820,000 clones, with 90% to 95% observed a single time.

The receptor's source is a man aged 25-45 years in good health. Sequencing was done on a sample of naive CD8+ T cells sorted from blood. The chain has TRBV2 and TRBJ2-1, with 11 bases that match TRBD2. The CDR3 coding sequence is TGTGCCAGCAGTACCCACCCGGGACTAGCGGATTATGAGCAGTTCTTC. Translating it yields CASSTHPGLADYEQFF.